This T cell receptor (beta chain) was profiled in a study of shared clonotypes between healthy human individuals. Turning to the study itself: Three plates were used per donor for CD4 naive, three for CD4 memory, two for CD8 naive and one for CD8 memory.

As to this clone: The antigen remains unidentified. Sequence at one end of the junction differs from germline and may be a read error.

Overall study findings and caveats: Larger richness was generally estimated for naive than memory subsets. Several donors shared around 5.1% of their naive CD4 clonotypes.

CD45RO negativity and positive selection for CCR7 defined naive CD8 cells, a population that excluded terminally differentiated effector memory CD45RA+ cells. Per the authors' pipeline: ImmunoSEQ junction-only sequences lacked quality scores, so their filtering differed. Only in-frame clones appear in the TCRdb table, and some are missing; sequencing was by immunoSEQ multiplex PCR. The V and J calls and clone size are taken from that table; D and trimming were inferred from the DNA. The repertoire holds more than 2 million clones, with less than 95% as singletons. Sequenced sample: naive CD8+ T cells sorted from blood. The TCR originated in a man between 18 and 29 years old in good health.

CDR3 loop: CASSLEPGGNEQFF. The CDR3 nucleotides read TGTGCTAGCAGCTTAGAACCCGGGGGCAATGAGCAGTTCTTC. V usage is TRBV7-7 and J usage is TRBJ2-1, with TRBD2 as a possible D gene (6 bases). The germline V gene has CDR1 SSHAT and CDR2 FNYEAQ (reference sequence). The CDR3 consists of 14 residues.